This T cell receptor (beta chain) was captured by sequencing in a study of blood T cell repertoires in COVID-19. About the study: The origin of the acute and convalescent COVID-19 samples was the United States, Italy and Spain. Sample material is recorded as cDNA or gDNA derived from T cells, B-cell-depleted T cells, or PBMCs.

V shed 6 bases and J 6 bases; nucleotides not matched to a gene: 5. The CDR3 spans 15 residues. Germline V gene data show CDR1 as SNHLY and CDR2 as FYNNEI. In the study's own analysis: Amplified reference gene primers provided the basis for estimating nucleated cell counts. Generated by immunoSEQ multiplex PCR, the TCRdb table keeps only in-frame clones and is missing some. From that table come the V and J calls and clone size; the DNA was used to work out D and trimming. The profile shows under 80,000 clones, 86% of them singletons. Material: peripheral blood. This TCR derives from a man between 70 and 80 years old with active COVID-19. The V and J genes are TRBV2 and TRBJ2-3, with 14 bases lining up with TRBD2. CDR3 sequence reads: CASSVGLAGVDTQYF. The CDR3 bases are TGTGCCAGCAGCGTGGGACTAGCGGGAGTGGATACGCAGTATTTT. The full variable domain, in which reference TRBV2 and TRBJ2-3 provide the parts outside the CDR3, is EPEVTQTPSHQVTQMGQEVILRCVPISNHLYFYWYRQILGQKVEFLVSFYNNEISEKSEIFDDQFSVERPDGSNFTLKIRSTKLEDSAMYFCASSVGLAGVDTQYFGPGTRLTVL.